This passage covers 5 T cell receptor beta chains from one sample sequenced in a study of blood T cell repertoires in COVID-19. Produced via immunoSEQ multiplex PCR; TCRdb's table is partial and in-frame only. The sample holds 80,000 to 95,000 clones, roughly 90% seen once. The material sequenced was peripheral blood. The source of these receptors is a woman between 65 and 79 years old with acute or convalescent COVID-19.

The chain has TRBV28 and TRBJ1-5; possible D gene TRBD1, 6 bases. Trimming took 7 bases from V and 3 from J, leaving 13 bases between them. The CDR3 sequence is 14 residues long. The V gene's germline CDR1 is MDHEN and CDR2 SYDVKM. CDR3 loop: CASNKQGSNQPQHF. For the CDR3, the DNA is TGTGCCAGCAATAAGCAGGGGTCCAATCAGCCCCAGCATTTT. The full variable domain, with the rest looked up from reference TRBV28 and TRBJ1-5, is DVKVTQSSRYLVKRTGEKVFLECVQDMDHENMFWYRQDPGLGLRLIYFSYDVKMKEKGDIPEGYSVSREKKERFSLILESASTNQTSMYLCASNKQGSNQPQHFGDGTRLSIL.

This clone was picked up one time. V is TRBV5-1 and J is TRBJ2-1; TRBD2 matches at 7 bases. CDR1 is SGHRS, CDR2 YFSETQ, per germline. The CDR3 is 14 amino acids. Trimming took 0 bases from V and 4 from J; bases not matched to a gene: 1. The CDR3 protein is CASSLELAYNEQFF. CDR3 sequence (DNA): TGCGCCAGCAGCTTGGAACTAGCGTACAATGAGCAGTTCTTC.

This chain connects TRBV28 to TRBJ1-3, with 7 bases fitting TRBD1. CDR3 size: 17 residues. V was clipped by 4 bases and J by 0 bases; unmatched bases: 9. Germline values: CDR1 MDHEN, CDR2 SYDVKM. The CDR3 spells CASSSRTGAFSGNTIYF. In DNA, the CDR3 is TGTGCCAGCAGTTCACGGACAGGAGCCTTCTCTGGAAACACCATATATTTT.

The gene calls are TRBV28 and TRBJ2-7; 9 bases match TRBD2. The CDR3 is made up of 14 amino acids. The trim removed 6 bases at V and 0 bases at J, leaving 3 bases unmatched. The germline gives CDR1 MDHEN, CDR2 SYDVKM. CDR3 nucleotide sequence: TGTGCCAGCAGGACTAGCGGAACCTCCTACGAGCAGTACTTC. Protein: CASRTSGTSYEQYF. Full variable domain (rest looked up from reference TRBV28 and TRBJ2-7): DVKVTQSSRYLVKRTGEKVFLECVQDMDHENMFWYRQDPGLGLRLIYFSYDVKMKEKGDIPEGYSVSREKKERFSLILESASTNQTSMYLCASRTSGTSYEQYFGPGTRLTVT.

This sequence joins TRBV5-5 and TRBJ1-4, with unresolved D. This CDR3 spans 15 amino acids. Germline CDR1 is SGHKS and CDR2 is YYEKEE (reference sequence). V was pared by 6 bases and J by 8 bases, with 20 bases between. CDR3 loop: CASKKIPAGKEKLFF. The CDR3 DNA reads TGTGCCAGCAAAAAAATTCCCGCGGGGAAGGAAAAACTGTTTTTT.